This T cell receptor beta chain was captured by sequencing in a study of cytomegalovirus exposure and HLA in healthy donors (dated by TCRdb to the late 2010s). Describing the broader study: According to an earlier analysis of 587 of the donors, about 170 million T cells yielded 100 million or so unique TCR beta sequences and approximately 300 Gb of sequence data. Besides the first cohort of roughly 640 subjects, a separate validation cohort made up of 120 different subjects was used. Of the roughly 410 genotyped donors, 81% were placed in the genetic ancestry cluster associated with self-reported Caucasian donors. Using immunosequencing, the study profiled T cell repertoires from about 620 subjects and related those repertoires to cytomegalovirus serostatus. An early release covering some 640 HLA-typed donors comprised approximately 290 gigabases of sequencing data and around 80 million unique TCR sequences. The later analysis used no new phenotypic data to find candidate immune exposures, relying instead on TCR beta sequences and their occurrence across donors. An earlier analysis of 587 of the donors used high-throughput TCR beta sequencing to judge whether each TCR beta V gene segment behaved as functional or pseudogenic. Donor age, sex, ethnicity and CMV serostatus were compiled together with the repertoire data. The study aimed to test whether signatures of past pathogen exposure could be identified by cataloging public T cell receptors. To predict cytomegalovirus infection status, the study brought together high-throughput TCR immunosequencing, statistical association of individual TCRs with disease status, and machine learning. The number of typed donors differed by locus: 629-630 for A, B, C, DRB1 and DQB1; approximately 530 for DQA1; 606 for DPA1; and roughly 450 for DPB1. To study patterns of TCR occurrence, a later analysis re-analyzed previously published TCR beta repertoires from around 700 donors and added high-resolution HLA genotyping. HLA typing covered class I and class II loci at four-digit resolution. A later genetic analysis used genome-wide SNP genotypes for about 65% of the roughly 670 donors, treating that subset as a discovery cohort. All discovery cohort repertoires had been generated on a single sequencing platform. Among roughly 400 genotyped donors of the cohort, an average of about 240,000 unique TCR beta nucleotide sequences was sequenced per donor, of which about 18% were non-productive. A handful of DR-DQ haplotypes were handled as single units for association and clustering because linkage in the cohort was strong.

Comment on this clone: The antigen this receptor binds is unknown. Relative to the germline gene, one junction end is altered; a read error may explain this.

Reading from cysteine to phenylalanine, the CDR3 counts 14 amino acids. The CDR3 DNA has 42 bases and is translated from base 1. From the germline V gene (reference sequence), CDR1 is LNHDA and CDR2 is SQIVND. Paper-wide results and their limitations: While some public TCRs were present in many individuals, most TCR sequences turned up only very rarely across donors. Because counts were too low, roughly 17 rarely observed V segments, including chromosome 9 orphons, were left out of the earlier analysis of 500 to 750 of the donors. A cluster of highly shared sequence variants was judged likely to be a technical artifact of the sequencing pipeline. This cohort had only TCR beta chains sequenced, and the lack of alpha or paired-chain data limited which features could be detected. In vitro tests confirmed that a few of the cytomegalovirus-associated TCR beta chains recognize cytomegalovirus antigens. In a later genetic analysis, a missense DCLRE1C variant was associated with V-gene and J-gene trimming of TCR beta chains, and the association was replicated in an independent cohort. An earlier analysis of approximately 530 of the donors showed that most TCR beta V segments appeared in productive rearrangements either about 87% or about 30% of the time, which broadly matched IMGT annotations. The authors suggested that the approach could potentially be extended to other disease states and immunological phenotypes. A further reported finding was that TCR beta sequences accurately predicted the HLA-A and HLA-B alleles for most subjects in the first cohort. Compared with equally common non-associated chains, HLA-associated TCR beta chains in a later analysis were more clonally expanded and had lower generation probabilities. CMV serostatus was the only immune exposure information available for the cohort. A later analysis found that most CMV-associated TCR beta chains appeared HLA-restricted, with HLA associations seemingly driven largely by CMV exposure. The study gave a list of 150 to 200 TCR beta chains associated with cytomegalovirus. In a later analysis, several top co-occurrence clusters were reported to appear linked to parvovirus B19, influenza, CMV and Epstein-Barr virus. Compared with the roughly 720-donor mean, donors in an Asian-associated ancestry cluster had fewer N-insertions in productive TCRs, according to a later genetic analysis. Sequencing depth was assumed to be roughly uniform across donors in the presence/absence analyses, though that assumption may not hold. Because the 87-base-pair reads could not distinguish some IMGT-functional V segments, including TRBV6-2 and TRBV6-3, those segments were excluded. In a later analysis, TCR association rates were found to vary across HLA loci, with the most associated TCRs seen for DRB1 alleles and the fewest for HLA-C alleles. When HLA alleles, especially DR and DQ, strongly co-occurred, TCR associations were difficult to assign to individual alleles. Specific HLA alleles were associated with 15,000 to 20,000 TCR beta sequences at a false discovery rate of 0.05 in a later analysis. The classifier was reported to diagnose cytomegalovirus status with high specificity and sensitivity in both the original and validation cohorts. Because HLA typing was unavailable for some donors at each locus, only the typed subset was used in association tests. Correlated functional status among segregating V segments might reflect linkage disequilibrium, but an unknown experimental factor could not be ruled out.

The library came from the immunoSEQ multiplex PCR assay. For the multiplex PCR, a mixture combining 60 forward primers for TCR Vbeta segments and 13 reverse primers for TCR Jbeta segments was used. The CDR3 region of rearranged TCR beta genes was amplified from genomic DNA with a multiplex PCR assay. Amplified TCR beta libraries were sequenced as 87-base-pair reads on the Illumina HiSeq System. The original pipeline was this. In a later analysis, roughly 80 million unique TCR beta chains were counted across the roughly 670 repertoires, and around 10 million of these chains were shared by at least two donors. Raw reads were error-corrected and collapsed into unique sequences by a nearest-neighbor algorithm in which closely related sequences were merged to remove PCR and sequencing errors. To assign V, D and J gene segments, CDR3 sequences were aligned to IMGT reference sequences. Each retained sequence needed at least a six-nucleotide match to both a V gene segment and a J gene segment. Rearrangements were called productive when the CDR3 lacked stop codons and stayed in frame with V and J; all others were non-productive. Following IMGT convention, CDR3 was defined as the stretch from the second conserved V-encoded cysteine up to the conserved J-encoded phenylalanine. Sequences without an unambiguous match to a single V gene segment were excluded from the earlier analysis of about 640 of the donors. In an earlier analysis of several hundred of the donors, V segments were called functional above 56.7% productive rearrangements and were called segregating when the between-donor standard deviation exceeded 5%. A statistical classification framework was developed to diagnose cytomegalovirus status using the catalog of TCR beta chain sequences. A later analysis assigned V and J genes by comparing TCR nucleotide sequences with IMGT/GENE-DB human TR gene sequences. The TCRdist pipeline was used in a later analysis to assign CDR3 sequences and most-parsimonious VDJ recombination scenarios. In a later analysis, each TCR beta chain was defined by its CDR3 amino acid sequence together with its V-gene family, and reads without a unique V-gene family were excluded. As a way to deal with suspected cross-contamination and a sequencing artifact, a later analysis dropped 500 to 700 nucleotide sequences that were highly shared and had low generation probability. In a later analysis, a clonal expansion index was calculated for each public chain from normalized within-repertoire ranks of inferred template counts. A later analysis computed generation probabilities with a VDJ recombination model fitted to out-of-frame rearrangements, and checked the results against IGoR. Hypergeometric tests were used in a later analysis to score TCR-TCR, TCR-HLA and TCR-CMV co-occurrence, with a repertoire-size bias correction applied to the TCR pairs. In a later analysis, false discovery rates were estimated by permuting HLA or CMV assignments 20 times. In a later analysis, co-occurring TCRs were grouped using DBSCAN, and TCRdist sequence similarity was added for clustering within HLA-allele-positive subsets. For co-occurrence clustering, repertoires with fewer than 30,000 or more than 120,000 public chains were excluded, along with roughly 5 repertoires with anomalous nucleotide sharing. The table comes from immuneACCESS by way of TCRdb, which keeps in-frame sequences with V and J called. Part of the clones is missing from these tables; in studies checked, under half for an unresolved V gene and the rest for unknown reasons. The V and J calls and clone size come from that table; D and trimming were worked out from the DNA. The sample table gives some 83,000 clones. The ten largest account for around 1.1% of the sample.

The cohort comprised around 700 healthy bone marrow donors. All cohort members were sampled while nominally healthy, although unrecorded immune exposures were likely present. The donor tested CMV seronegative and was one of the 352 seronegative cohort members. Each donor provided a peripheral blood sample, and peripheral blood mononuclear cells were used for TCR beta sequencing. Genomic DNA extraction from the blood cell samples was performed with the Qiagen DNeasy Blood Extraction Kit. Input material: PBMCs. The clonotype originates from a woman in her 30s in good health and CMV-seronegative. The sequence joins TRBV19 to TRBJ1-1; a stretch of 8 junction bases matches TRBD1. In nucleotides, the sequence is TGTGCCAGTAGTGCCTGGGACAGGAACACTGAAGATTTCTTT. This is translated as CASSAWDRNTEDFF.